This TCR beta chain originates from a study of shared clonotypes between healthy human individuals. Each PCR replicate from the sorted subsets contained approximately 0.2 ug DNA, which is about 30,000 T cell genomes. The assay was immunoSEQ multiplex PCR, and TCRdb's table has in-frame clones only and misses some. The table includes a few million clones, more than 85% detected once. CDR3 length equals 13 residues. Trimming removed 4 bases from V and 6 bases from J, with 9 bases in between. Looked up from germline, CDR1 is MNHNS and CDR2 is SASEGT. Healthy and HIV-negative, the adult donors had no recent acute infections or vaccinations.

The clonotype originates from a man aged 18 to 30 in good health. Some clones in this sample may be carry-over from other donors' samples. The gene calls are TRBV6-1 and TRBJ1-4; TRBD1 is a possible D gene (5 bases). The sequencing sample was made of naive CD4+ T cells from PBMCs. The subset here: CD45RA+ positively selected. The CDR3 bases are TGTGCCAGCAGTGCAGGGTATTATGAAAAACTGTTTTTT. Encoded protein: CASSAGYYEKLFF.